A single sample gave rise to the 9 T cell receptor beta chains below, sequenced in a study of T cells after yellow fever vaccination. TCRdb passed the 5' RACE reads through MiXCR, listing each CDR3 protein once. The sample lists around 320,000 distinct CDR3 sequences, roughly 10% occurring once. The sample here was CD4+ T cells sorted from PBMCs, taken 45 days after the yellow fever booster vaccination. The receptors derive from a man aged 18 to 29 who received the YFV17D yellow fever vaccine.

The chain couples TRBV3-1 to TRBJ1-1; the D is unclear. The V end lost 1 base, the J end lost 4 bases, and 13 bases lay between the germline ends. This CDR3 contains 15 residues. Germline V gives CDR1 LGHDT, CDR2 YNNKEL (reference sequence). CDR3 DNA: TGTGCCAGCAGCCAAGGTCCGGGTCTTTTCACTGAAGCTTTCTTT. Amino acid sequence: CASSQGPGLFTEAFF.

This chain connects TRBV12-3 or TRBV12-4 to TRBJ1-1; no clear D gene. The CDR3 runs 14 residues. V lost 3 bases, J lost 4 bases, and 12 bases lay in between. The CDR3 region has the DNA TGTGCCAGCAGTTTCAGGATAAGGGCCACTGAAGCTTTCTTT. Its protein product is CASSFRIRATEAFF.

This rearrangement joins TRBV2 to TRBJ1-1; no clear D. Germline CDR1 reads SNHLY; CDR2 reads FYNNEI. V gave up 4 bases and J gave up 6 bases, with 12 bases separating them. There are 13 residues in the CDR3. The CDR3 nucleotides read TGTGCCAGCAGTGCACGGGGTGATTCTGAAGCTTTCTTT. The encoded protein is CASSARGDSEAFF.

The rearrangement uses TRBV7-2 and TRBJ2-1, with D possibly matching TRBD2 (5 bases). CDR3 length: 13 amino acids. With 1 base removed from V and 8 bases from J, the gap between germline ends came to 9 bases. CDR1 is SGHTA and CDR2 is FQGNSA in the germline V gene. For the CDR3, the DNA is TGTGCCAGCAGCTTAGAACTAGTGCATGAGCAGTTCTTC. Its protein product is CASSLELVHEQFF.

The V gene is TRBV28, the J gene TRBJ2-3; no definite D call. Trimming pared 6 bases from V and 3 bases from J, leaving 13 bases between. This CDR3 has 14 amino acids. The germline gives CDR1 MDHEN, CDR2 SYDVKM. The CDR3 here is CASSPPTGTDTQYF. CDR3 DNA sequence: TGTGCCAGCAGCCCTCCGACCGGGACAGATACGCAGTATTTT.

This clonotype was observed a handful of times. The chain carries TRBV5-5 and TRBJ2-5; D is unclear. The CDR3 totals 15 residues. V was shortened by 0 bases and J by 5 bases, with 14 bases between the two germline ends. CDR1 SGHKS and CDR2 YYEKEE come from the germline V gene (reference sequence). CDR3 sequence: CASSLVRQKVETQYF. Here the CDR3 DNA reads TGTGCCAGCAGCTTGGTGCGGCAGAAGGTGGAGACCCAGTACTTC.

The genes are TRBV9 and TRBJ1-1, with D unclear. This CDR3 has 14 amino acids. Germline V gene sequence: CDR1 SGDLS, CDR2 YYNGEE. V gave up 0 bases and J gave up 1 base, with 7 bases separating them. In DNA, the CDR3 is TGTGCCAGCAGCGTAGCAACGGGGAACACTGAAGCTTTCTTT. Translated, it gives CASSVATGNTEAFF.

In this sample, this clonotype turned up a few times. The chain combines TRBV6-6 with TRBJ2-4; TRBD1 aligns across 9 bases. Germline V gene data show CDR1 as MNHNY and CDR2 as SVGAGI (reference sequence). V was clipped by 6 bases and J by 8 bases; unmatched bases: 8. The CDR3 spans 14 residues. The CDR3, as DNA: TGTGCCAGCAGGCGGACGGGACAGGGTGACATTCAGTACTTC. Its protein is CASRRTGQGDIQYF.

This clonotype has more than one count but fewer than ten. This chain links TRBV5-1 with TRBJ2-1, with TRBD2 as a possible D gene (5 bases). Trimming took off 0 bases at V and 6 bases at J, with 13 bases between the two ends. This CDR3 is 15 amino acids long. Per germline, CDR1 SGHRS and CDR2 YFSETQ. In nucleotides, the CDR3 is TGCGCCAGCAGCTTGGTCGGGGTGTCGGTCAATGAGCAGTTCTTC. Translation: CASSLVGVSVNEQFF. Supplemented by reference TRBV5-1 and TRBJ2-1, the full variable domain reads KAGVTQTPRYLIKTRGQQVTLSCSPISGHRSVSWYQQTPGQGLQFLFEYFSETQRNKGNFPGRFSGRQFSNSRSEMNVSTLELGDSALYLCASSLVGVSVNEQFFGPGTRLTVL.